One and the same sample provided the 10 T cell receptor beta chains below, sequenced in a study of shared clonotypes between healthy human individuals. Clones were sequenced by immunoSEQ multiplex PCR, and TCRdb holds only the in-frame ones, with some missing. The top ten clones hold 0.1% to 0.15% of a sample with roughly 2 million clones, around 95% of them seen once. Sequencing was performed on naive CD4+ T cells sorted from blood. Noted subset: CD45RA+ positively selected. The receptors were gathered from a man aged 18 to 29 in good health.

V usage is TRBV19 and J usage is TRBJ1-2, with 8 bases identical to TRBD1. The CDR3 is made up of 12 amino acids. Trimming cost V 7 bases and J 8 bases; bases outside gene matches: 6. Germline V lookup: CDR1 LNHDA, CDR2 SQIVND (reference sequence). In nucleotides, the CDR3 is TGTGCCAGTAATAACAGGGGGAGCGGCTACACCTTC. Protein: CASNNRGSGYTF.

The CDR3 DNA is TGTGCCAGCAGCTTATTAACGGGAGAGGTCTACAATGAGCAGTTCTTC. It encodes CASSLLTGEVYNEQFF. J is TRBJ2-1 and V is TRBV7-2, with D possibly being TRBD2 (6 bases). The CDR3 is 16 amino acids. The V end lost 2 bases, the J end lost 3 bases, and 14 bases lay between the germline ends. Germline CDR1 reads SGHTA; CDR2 reads FQGNSA.

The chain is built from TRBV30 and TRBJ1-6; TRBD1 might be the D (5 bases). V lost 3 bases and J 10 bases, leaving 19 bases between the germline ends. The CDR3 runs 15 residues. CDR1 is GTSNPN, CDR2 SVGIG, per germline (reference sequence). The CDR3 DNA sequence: TGTGCCTGGAGGGCCGCCGGGACTTCACCCTCACCCCTCCACTTT. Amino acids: CAWRAAGTSPSPLHF. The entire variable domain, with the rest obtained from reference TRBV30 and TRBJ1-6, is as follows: SQTIHQWPATLVQPVGSPLSLECTVEGTSNPNLYWYRQAAGRGLQLLFYSVGIGQISSEVPQNLSASRPQDRQFILSSKKLLLSDSGFYLCAWRAAGTSPSPLHFGNGTRLTVT.

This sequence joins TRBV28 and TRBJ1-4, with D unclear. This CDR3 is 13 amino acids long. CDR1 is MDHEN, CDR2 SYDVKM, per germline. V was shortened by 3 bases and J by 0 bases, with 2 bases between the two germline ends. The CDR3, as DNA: TGTGCCAGCAGTTTGGCAACTAATGAAAAACTGTTTTTT. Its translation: CASSLATNEKLFF.

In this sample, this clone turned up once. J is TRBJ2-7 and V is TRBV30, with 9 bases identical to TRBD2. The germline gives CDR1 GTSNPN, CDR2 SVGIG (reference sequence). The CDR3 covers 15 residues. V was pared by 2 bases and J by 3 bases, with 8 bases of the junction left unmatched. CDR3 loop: CAWSPLLAGIYEQYF. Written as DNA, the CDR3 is TGTGCCTGGAGTCCTCTCCTAGCGGGAATCTACGAGCAGTACTTC.

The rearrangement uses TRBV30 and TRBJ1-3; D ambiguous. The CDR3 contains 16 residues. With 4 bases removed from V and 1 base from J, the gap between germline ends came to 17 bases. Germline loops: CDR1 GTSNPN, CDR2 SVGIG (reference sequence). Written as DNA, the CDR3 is TGTGCCTGGACATACGGGATTTTAGTATCTGGAAACACCATATATTTT. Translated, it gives CAWTYGILVSGNTIYF.

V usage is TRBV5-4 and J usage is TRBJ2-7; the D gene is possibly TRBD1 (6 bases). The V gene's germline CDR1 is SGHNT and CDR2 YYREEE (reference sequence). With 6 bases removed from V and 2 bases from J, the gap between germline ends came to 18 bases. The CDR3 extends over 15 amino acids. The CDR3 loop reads CASTTLGRGPYEQYF. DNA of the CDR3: TGTGCCAGCACCACTCTAGGCAGGGGACCCTACGAGCAGTACTTC.

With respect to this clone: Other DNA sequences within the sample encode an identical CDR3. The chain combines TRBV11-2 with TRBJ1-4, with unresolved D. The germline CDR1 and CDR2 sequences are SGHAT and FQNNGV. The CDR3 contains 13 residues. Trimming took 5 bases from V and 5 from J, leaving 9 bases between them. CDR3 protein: CASSLPGNEKLFF. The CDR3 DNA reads TGTGCCAGCAGCCTCCCCGGGAATGAAAAACTGTTTTTT.

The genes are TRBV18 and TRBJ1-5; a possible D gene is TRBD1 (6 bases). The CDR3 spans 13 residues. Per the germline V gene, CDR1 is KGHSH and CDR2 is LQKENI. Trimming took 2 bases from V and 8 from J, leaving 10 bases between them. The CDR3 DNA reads TGTGCCAGCTCACCATCAGGGGTAGAGCCCCAGCATTTT. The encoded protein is CASSPSGVEPQHF.

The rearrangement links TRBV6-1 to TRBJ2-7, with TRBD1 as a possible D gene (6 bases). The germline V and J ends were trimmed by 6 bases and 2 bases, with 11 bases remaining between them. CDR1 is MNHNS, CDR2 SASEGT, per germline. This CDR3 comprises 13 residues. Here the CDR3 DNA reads TGTGCCAGCAGCGCGACAGGCACCTACGAGCAGTACTTC. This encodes CASSATGTYEQYF.